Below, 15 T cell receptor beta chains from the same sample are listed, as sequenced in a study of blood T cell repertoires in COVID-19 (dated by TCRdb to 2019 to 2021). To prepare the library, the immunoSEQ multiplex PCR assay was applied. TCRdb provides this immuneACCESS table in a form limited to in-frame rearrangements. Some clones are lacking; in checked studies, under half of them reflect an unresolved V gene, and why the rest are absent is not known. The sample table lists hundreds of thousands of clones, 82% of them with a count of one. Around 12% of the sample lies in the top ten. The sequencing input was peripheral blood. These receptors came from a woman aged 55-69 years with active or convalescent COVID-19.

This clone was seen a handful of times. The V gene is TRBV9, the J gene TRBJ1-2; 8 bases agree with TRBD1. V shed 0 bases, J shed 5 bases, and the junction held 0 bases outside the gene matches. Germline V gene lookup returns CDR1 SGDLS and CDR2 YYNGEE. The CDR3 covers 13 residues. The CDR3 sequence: CASSVDRGYGYTF. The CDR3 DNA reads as TGTGCCAGCAGCGTAGACAGGGGGTATGGCTACACCTTC. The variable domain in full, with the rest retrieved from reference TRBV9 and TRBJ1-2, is DSGVTQTPKHLITATGQRVTLRCSPRSGDLSVYWYQQSLDQGLQFLIQYYNGEERAKGNILERFSAQQFPDLHSELNLSSLELGDSALYFCASSVDRGYGYTFGSGTRLTVV.

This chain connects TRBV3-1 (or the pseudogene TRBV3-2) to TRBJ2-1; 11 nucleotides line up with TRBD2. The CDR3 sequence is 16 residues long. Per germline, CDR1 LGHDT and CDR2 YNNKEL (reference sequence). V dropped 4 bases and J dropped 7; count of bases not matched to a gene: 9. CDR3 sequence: CASSPRVAGGRNEQFF. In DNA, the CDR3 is TGTGCCAGCAGCCCCCGAGTAGCGGGGGGGCGGAATGAGCAGTTCTTC.

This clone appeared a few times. The CDR3 is CASGRRGNTIYF. CDR3 nucleotides: TGTGCCAGCGGCCGCAGGGGAAACACCATATATTTT. V is TRBV11-2 and J is TRBJ1-3; no definite D call. The germline V gene has CDR1 SGHAT and CDR2 FQNNGV. Trimming shortened V by 8 bases and J by 4 bases, and 9 bases separated the two germline ends. This CDR3 region has 12 residues.

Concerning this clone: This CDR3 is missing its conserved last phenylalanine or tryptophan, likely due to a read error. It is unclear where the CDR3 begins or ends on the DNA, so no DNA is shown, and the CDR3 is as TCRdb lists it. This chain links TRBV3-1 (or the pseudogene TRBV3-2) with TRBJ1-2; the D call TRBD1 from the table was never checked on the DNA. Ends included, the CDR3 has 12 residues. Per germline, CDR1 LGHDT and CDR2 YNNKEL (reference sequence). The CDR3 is CASSQDKGIPRL.

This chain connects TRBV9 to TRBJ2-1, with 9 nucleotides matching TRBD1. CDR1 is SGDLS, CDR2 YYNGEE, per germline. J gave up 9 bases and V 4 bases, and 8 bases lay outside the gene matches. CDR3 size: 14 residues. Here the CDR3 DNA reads TGTGCCAGCAGCTCCGGGACAGGGCGAATTGAGCAGTTCTTC. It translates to CASSSGTGRIEQFF.

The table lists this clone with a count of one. CDR3 in amino acids: CATSKDTPGGEQYF. The CDR3 DNA reads TGTGCCACCAGCAAAGACACGCCCGGGGGCGAGCAGTACTTC. The chain couples TRBV15 to TRBJ2-7; D perhaps matches TRBD2 (6 bases). This CDR3 is 14 amino acids long. Germline loops: CDR1 LNHNV, CDR2 YYDKDF (reference sequence). The V and J ends lost 4 bases and 6 bases respectively, with 16 bases between them.

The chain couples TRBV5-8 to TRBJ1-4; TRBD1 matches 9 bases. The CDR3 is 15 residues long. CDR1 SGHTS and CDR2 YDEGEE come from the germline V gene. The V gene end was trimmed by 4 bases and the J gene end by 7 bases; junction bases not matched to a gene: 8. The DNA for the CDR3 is TGTGCCAGCAGCGCTAACAGGGGGCGGACTGAAAAACTGTTTTTT. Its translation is CASSANRGRTEKLFF.

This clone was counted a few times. The CDR3 sequence is CASSEPIGQALEEKLFF. Here the CDR3 DNA reads TGTGCCAGCAGTGAACCCATTGGACAGGCATTGGAAGAAAAACTGTTTTTT. V gene TRBV25-1 combines with J gene TRBJ1-4, with TRBD1 identical over 7 bases. J lost 8 bases, V lost 2 bases, and 14 bases had no gene match. CDR3 size: 17 residues. The germline V gene encodes CDR1 MGHDK and CDR2 SYGVNS.

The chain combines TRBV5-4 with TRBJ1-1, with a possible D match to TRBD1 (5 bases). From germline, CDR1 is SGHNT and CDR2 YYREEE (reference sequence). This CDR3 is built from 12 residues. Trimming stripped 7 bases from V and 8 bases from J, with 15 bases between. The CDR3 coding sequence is TGTGCCAGCGGGGGAGGGAGGGTGGAAGCTTTCTTT. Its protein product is CASGGGRVEAFF.

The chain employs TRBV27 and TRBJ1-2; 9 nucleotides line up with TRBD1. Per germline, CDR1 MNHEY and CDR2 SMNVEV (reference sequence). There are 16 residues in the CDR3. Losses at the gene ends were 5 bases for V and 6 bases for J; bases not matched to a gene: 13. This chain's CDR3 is CASSPTGGASLNGYTF. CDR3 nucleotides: TGTGCCAGCAGTCCAACAGGGGGCGCTAGCTTAAATGGCTACACCTTC.

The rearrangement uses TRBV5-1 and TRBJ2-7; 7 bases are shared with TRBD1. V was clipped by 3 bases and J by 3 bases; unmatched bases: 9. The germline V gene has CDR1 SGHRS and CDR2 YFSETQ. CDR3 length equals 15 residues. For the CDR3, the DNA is TGCGCCAGCAGCTGGGGTCTCCGGGACAGCTACGAGCAGTACTTC. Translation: CASSWGLRDSYEQYF. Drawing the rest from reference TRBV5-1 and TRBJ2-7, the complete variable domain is KAGVTQTPRYLIKTRGQQVTLSCSPISGHRSVSWYQQTPGQGLQFLFEYFSETQRNKGNFPGRFSGRQFSNSRSEMNVSTLELGDSALYLCASSWGLRDSYEQYFGPGTRLTVT.

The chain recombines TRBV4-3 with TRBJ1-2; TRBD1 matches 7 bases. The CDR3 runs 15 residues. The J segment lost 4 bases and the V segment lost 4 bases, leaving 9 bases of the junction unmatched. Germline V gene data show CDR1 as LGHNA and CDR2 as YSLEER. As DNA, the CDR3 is TGCGCCAGCAGCCCCAGCCGGGACAGCTTCTATGGCTACACCTTC. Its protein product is CASSPSRDSFYGYTF.

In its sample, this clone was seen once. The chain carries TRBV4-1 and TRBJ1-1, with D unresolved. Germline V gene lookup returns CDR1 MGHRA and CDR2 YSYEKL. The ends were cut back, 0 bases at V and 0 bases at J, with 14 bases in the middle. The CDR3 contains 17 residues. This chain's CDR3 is CASSQEGMGRLNTEAFF. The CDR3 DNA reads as TGCGCCAGCAGCCAAGAAGGTATGGGGAGGTTGAACACTGAAGCTTTCTTT.

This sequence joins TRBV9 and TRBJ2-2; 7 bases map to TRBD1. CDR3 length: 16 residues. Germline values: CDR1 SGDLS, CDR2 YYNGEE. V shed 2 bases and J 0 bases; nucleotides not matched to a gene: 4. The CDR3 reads CASSVDRPSNTGELFF. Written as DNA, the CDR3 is TGTGCCAGCAGCGTGGACAGGCCCTCGAACACCGGGGAGCTGTTTTTT.

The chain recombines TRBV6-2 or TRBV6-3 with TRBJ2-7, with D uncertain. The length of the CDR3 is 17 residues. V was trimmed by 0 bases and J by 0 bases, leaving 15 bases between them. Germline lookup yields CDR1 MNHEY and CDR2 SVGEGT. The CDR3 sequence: CASSYSIPGESSYEQYF. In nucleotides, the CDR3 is TGTGCCAGCAGTTACTCGATCCCGGGTGAGAGCTCCTACGAGCAGTACTTC.